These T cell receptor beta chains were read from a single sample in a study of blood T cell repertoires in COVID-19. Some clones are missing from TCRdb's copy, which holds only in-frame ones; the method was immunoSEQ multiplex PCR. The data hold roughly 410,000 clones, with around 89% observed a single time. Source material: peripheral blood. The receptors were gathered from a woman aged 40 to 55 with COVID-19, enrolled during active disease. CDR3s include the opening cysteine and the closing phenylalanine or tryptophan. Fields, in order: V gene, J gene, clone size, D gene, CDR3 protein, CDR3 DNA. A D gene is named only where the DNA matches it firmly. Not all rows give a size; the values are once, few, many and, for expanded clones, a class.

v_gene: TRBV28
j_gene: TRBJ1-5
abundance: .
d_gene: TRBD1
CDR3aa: CASTDPGGFGNQPQHF
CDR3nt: TGTGCCAGCACCGATCCAGGGGGCTTCGGCAATCAGCCCCAGCATTTT

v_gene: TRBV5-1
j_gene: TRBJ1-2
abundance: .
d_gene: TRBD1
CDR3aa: CASSPGQVNYGYTF
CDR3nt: TGCGCCAGCAGCCCGGGACAGGTGAACTATGGCTACACCTTC

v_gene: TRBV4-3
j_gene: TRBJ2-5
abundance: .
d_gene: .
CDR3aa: CASSRPPLYF
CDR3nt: TGCGCCAGCAGCCGCCCCCCCCTATACTTC

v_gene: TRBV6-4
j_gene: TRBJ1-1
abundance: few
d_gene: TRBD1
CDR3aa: CASSPRQGTNTEAFF
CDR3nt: TGTGCCAGCAGTCCCCGACAGGGTACGAACACTGAAGCTTTCTTT

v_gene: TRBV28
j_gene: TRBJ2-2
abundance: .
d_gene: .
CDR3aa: CASSGQLPATGELFF
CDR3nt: TGTGCCAGCAGTGGACAACTCCCCGCCACCGGGGAGCTGTTTTTT

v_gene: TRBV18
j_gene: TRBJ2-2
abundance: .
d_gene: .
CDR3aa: CASSPRGNTGELFF
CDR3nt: TGTGCCAGCTCACCCAGGGGGAACACCGGGGAGCTGTTTTTT

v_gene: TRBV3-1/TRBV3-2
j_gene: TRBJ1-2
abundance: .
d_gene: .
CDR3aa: CASSLNRHGYTF
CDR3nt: TGTGCCAGCAGCCTCAACAGGCATGGCTACACCTTC

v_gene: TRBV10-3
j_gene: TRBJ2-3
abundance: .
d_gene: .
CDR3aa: CAISEQGTDTQYF
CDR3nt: TGTGCCATCAGCGAACAGGGCACAGATACGCAGTATTTT

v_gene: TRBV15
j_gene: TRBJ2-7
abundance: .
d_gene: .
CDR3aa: CATSREGLGSSYEQYF
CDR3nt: TGTGCCACCAGCAGAGAGGGGCTGGGTTCCTCCTACGAGCAGTACTTC

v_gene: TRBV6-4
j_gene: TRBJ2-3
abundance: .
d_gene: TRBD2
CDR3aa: CASSSLSSGGVTDTQYF
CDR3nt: TGTGCCAGCTCAAGTTTGAGTAGCGGGGGTGTAACAGATACGCAGTATTTT

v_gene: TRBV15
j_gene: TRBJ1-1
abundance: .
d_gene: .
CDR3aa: CATSRDLVTSTEAFF
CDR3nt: TGTGCCACCAGCAGAGATTTGGTAACCAGCACTGAAGCTTTCTTT

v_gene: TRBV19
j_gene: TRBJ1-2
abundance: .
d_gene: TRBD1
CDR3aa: CASSWDRAGYTF
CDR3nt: TGTGCCAGTAGTTGGGACAGGGCAGGCTACACCTTC

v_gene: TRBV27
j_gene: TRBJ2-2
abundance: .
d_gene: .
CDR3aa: CASSFLAANTGELFF
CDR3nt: TGTGCCAGCAGTTTCCTAGCTGCGAACACCGGGGAGCTGTTTTTT

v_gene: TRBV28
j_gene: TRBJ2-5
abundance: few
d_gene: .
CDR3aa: CASSFNQETQYF
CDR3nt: TGTGCCAGCAGTTTCAACCAAGAGACCCAGTACTTC

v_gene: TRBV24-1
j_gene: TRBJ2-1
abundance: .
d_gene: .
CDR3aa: CATSDTGLYNEQFF
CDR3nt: TGTGCCACCAGTGACACGGGACTCTACAATGAGCAGTTCTTC

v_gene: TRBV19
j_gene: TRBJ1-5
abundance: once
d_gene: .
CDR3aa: CASSIEGGVIQPQHF
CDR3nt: TGTGCCAGTAGTATAGAGGGGGGTGTAATACAGCCCCAGCATTTT

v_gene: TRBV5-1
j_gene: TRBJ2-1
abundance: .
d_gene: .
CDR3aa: CASSSDSYNEQFF
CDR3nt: TGCGCCAGCAGCTCGGACAGTTACAATGAGCAGTTCTTC

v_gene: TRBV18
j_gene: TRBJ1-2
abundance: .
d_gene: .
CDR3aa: CASFNRRNGYTF
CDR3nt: TGTGCCAGCTTTAACAGGAGAAACGGCTACACCTTC

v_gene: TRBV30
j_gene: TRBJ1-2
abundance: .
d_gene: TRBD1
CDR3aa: CAWRRTGTGGGYTF
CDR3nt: TGTGCCTGGAGGAGGACCGGGACAGGGGGCGGCTACACCTTC

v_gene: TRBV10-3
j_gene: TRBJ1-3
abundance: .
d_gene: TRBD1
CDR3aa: CAISERQGTGNTIYF
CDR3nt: TGTGCCATCAGTGAGAGACAGGGGACTGGAAACACCATATATTTT

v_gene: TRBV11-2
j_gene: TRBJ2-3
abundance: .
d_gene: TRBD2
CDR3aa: CASSSQRGALTNTQYF
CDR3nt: TGTGCCAGCAGCTCCCAGCGGGGGGCCCTCACAAATACGCAGTATTTT

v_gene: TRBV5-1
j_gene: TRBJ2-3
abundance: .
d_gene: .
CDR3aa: CASSRTTTDTQYF
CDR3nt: TGCGCCAGCAGCCGTACTACCACAGATACGCAGTATTTT

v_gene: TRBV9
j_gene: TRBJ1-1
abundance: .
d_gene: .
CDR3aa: CASSVEGAGVGEAFF
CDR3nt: TGTGCCAGCAGCGTAGAGGGTGCGGGGGTTGGAGAAGCTTTCTTT

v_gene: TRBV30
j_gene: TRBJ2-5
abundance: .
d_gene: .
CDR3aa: CAWSSASSAPETQYF
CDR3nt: TGTGCCTGGAGTTCAGCGAGTTCGGCTCCAGAGACCCAGTACTTC

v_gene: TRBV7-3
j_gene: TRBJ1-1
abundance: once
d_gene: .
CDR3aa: CASSSSTDTEAFF
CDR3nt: TGTGCCAGCAGCTCGAGTACGGACACTGAAGCTTTCTTT

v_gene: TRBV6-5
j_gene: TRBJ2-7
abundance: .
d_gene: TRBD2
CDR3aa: CASRGSTSGSKEQYF
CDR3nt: TGTGCCAGCAGGGGATCGACTAGCGGGAGTAAGGAGCAGTACTTC

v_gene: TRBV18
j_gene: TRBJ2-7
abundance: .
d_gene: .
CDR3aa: CASSTSSYEQYF
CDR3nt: TGTGCCAGCTCAACAAGCTCCTACGAGCAGTACTTC

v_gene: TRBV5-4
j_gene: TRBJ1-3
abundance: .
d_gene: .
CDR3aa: CASSLARDTGNTIYF
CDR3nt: TGTGCCAGCAGCTTGGCAAGAGACACTGGAAACACCATATATTTT

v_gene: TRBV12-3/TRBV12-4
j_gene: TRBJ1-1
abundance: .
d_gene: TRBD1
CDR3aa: CASSFYRGTEAFF
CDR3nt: TGTGCCAGCAGTTTTTACAGGGGGACTGAAGCTTTCTTT

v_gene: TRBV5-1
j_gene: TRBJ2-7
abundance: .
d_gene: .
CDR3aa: CASSLGHGGTYEQYF
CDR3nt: TGCGCCAGCAGCTTGGGACACGGCGGGACCTACGAGCAGTACTTC

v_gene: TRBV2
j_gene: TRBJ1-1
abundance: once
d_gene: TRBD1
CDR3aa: CASSGDSGMNTEAFF
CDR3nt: TGTGCCAGCAGCGGGGACAGCGGTATGAACACTGAAGCTTTCTTT

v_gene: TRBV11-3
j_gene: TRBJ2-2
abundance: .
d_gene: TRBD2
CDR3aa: CASSLLLAGNTGELFF
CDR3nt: TGTGCCAGCAGCTTATTACTAGCGGGAAACACCGGGGAGCTGTTTTTT

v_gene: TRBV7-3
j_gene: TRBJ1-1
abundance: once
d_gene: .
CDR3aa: CASSTDRYAEAFF
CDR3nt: TGTGCCAGCAGCACAGACAGGTATGCTGAAGCTTTCTTT

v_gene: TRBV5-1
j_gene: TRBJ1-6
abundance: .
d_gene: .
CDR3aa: CASSFEGGSPLHF
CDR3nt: TGCGCCAGCAGCTTTGAGGGAGGTTCACCCCTCCACTTT

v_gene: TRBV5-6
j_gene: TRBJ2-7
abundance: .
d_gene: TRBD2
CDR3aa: CASSHTGGLILNEQYF
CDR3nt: TGTGCCAGCAGCCACACGGGGGGACTAATTCTCAACGAGCAGTACTTC

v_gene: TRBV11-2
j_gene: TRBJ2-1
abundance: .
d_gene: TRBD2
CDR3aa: CASSLNKWGLAASYNEQFF
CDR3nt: TGTGCCAGCAGCTTAAACAAGTGGGGACTAGCGGCCTCCTACAATGAGCAGTTCTTC

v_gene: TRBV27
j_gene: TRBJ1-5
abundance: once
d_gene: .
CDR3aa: CASSPSWGELNQPQHF
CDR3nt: TGTGCCAGCAGCCCCAGTTGGGGAGAGCTTAATCAGCCCCAGCATTTT

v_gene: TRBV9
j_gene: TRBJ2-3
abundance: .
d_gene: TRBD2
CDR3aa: CASSQGTSGDTQYF
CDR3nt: TGTGCCAGCAGCCAAGGGACTAGCGGAGATACGCAGTATTTT

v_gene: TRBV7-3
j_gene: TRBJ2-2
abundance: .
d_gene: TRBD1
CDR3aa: CASSLRQGAGTGELFF
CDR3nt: TGTGCCAGCAGCCTCCGACAGGGGGCGGGCACCGGGGAGCTGTTTTTT

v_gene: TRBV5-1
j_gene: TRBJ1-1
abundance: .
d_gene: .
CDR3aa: CASSKTGLRLNTEAFF
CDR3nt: TGCGCCAGCAGCAAGACAGGACTTCGACTGAACACTGAAGCTTTCTTT

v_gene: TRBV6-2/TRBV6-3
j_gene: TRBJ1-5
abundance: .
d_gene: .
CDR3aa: CASSYGAGASNQPQHF
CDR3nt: TGTGCCAGCAGTTATGGGGCAGGGGCTAGCAATCAGCCCCAGCATTTT

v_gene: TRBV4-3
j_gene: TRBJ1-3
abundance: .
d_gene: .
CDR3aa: CASSQDQAGPWGNTIYF
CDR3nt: TGCGCCAGCAGCCAAGATCAAGCAGGCCCATGGGGAAACACCATATATTTT